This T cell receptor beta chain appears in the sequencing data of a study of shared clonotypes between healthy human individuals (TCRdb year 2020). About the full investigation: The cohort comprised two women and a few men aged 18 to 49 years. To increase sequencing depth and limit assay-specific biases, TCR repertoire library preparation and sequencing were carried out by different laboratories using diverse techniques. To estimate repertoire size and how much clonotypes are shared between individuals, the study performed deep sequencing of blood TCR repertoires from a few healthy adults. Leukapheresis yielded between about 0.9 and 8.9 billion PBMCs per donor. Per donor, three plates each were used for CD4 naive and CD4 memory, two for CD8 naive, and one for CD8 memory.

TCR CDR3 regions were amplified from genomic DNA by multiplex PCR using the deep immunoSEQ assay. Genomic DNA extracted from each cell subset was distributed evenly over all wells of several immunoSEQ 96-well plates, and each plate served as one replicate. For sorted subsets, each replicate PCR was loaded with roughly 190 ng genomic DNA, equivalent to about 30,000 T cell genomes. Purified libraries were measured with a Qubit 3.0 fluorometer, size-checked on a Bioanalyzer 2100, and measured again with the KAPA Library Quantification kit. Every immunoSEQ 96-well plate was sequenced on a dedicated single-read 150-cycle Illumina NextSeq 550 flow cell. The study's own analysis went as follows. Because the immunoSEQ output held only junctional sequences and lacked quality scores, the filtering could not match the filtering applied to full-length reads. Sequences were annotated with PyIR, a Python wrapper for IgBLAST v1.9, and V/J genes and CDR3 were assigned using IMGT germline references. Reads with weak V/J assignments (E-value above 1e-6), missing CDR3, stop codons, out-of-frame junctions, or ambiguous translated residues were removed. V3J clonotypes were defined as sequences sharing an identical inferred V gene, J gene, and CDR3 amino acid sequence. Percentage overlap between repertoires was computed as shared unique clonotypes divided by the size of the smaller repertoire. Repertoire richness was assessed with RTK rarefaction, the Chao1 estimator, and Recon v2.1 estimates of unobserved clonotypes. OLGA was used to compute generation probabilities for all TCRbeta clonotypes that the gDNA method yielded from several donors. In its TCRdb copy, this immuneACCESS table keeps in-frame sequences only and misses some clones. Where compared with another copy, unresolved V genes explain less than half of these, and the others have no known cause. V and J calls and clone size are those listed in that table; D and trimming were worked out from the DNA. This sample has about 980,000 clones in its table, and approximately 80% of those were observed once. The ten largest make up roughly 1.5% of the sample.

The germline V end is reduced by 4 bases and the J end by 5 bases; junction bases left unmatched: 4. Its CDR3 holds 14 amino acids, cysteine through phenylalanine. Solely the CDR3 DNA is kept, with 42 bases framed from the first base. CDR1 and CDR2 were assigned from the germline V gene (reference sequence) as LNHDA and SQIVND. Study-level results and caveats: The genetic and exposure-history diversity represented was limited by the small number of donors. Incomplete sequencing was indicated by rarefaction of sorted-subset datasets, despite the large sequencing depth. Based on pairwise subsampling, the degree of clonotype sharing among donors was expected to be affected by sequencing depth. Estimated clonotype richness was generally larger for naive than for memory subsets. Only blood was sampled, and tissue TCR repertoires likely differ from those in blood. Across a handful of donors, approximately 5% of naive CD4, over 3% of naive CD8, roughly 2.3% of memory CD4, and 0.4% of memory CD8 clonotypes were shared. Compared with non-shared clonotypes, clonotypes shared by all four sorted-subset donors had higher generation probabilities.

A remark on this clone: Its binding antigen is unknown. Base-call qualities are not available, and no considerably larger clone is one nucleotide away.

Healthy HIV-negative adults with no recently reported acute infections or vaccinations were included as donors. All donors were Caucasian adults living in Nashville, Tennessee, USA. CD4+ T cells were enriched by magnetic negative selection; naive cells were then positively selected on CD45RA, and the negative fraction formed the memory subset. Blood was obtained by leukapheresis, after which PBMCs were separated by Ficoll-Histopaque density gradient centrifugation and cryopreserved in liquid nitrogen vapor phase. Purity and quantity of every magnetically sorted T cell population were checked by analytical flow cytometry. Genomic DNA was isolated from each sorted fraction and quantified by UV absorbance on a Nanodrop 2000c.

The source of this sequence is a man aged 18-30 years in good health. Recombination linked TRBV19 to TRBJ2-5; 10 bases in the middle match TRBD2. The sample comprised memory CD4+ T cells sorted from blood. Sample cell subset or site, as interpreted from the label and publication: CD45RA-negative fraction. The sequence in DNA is TGTGCCAGTAGTACGGGGGGACTAGCGGAGACCCAGTACTTC. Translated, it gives CASSTGGLAETQYF.